One sample yielded the 25 T cell receptor beta chains listed below, sequenced in a study of T-cell memory formation after mild COVID-19. TCRdb analysed the 5' RACE reads with MiXCR anew, one entry per CDR3 protein. The sample contains about 390,000 distinct CDR3 sequences, more than 20% of which appear only once. Sequencing input: PBMCs or a T cell subset sorted from them (not recorded which). The receptor set was obtained from an adult woman who had mild COVID-19 (a few samples of this study predate the infection). Cell type and time point are not known.

The V gene is TRBV7-2, the J gene TRBJ2-5, with a tentative D call TRBD2 (6 bases). This CDR3 is built from 15 residues. In germline, CDR1 is SGHTA, CDR2 FQGNSA. V was clipped by 4 bases and J by 5 bases, with 17 bases between them. The CDR3 DNA sequence: TGTGCCAGCAGCTCCATGGGGACGGGGAGGGAGACCCAGTACTTC. The encoded protein is CASSSMGTGRETQYF.

This clonotype was seen repeatedly, ten times or more. CDR3 nucleotide sequence: TGCAGTGCTAGCGCTGGACTTTATAATTCACCCCTCCACTTT. This translates into CSASAGLYNSPLHF. V usage is TRBV20-1 and J usage is TRBJ1-6; D gene uncertain. This CDR3 comprises 14 residues. Per germline, CDR1 DFQATT and CDR2 SNEGSKA (reference sequence). The V end lost 3 bases, the J end lost 4 bases, and 10 bases lay between the germline ends.

This clonotype turned up a few times. The V gene is TRBV4-1, the J gene TRBJ2-1; 13 nucleotides align to TRBD2. Germline V gene lookup returns CDR1 MGHRA and CDR2 YSYEKL. CDR3 length: 16 residues. With V trimmed by 0 bases and J by 6 bases, 2 bases remained unmatched. The CDR3 nucleotides read TGCGCCAGCAGCCAAGATAGGACTAGCGGGGGCAATGAGCAGTTCTTC. Translated: CASSQDRTSGGNEQFF.

The chain links TRBV4-2 to TRBJ2-5, with D uncertain. V lost 4 bases to trimming and J lost 2 bases, with 14 bases between them. This CDR3 spans 15 amino acids. Looked up from germline, CDR1 is LGHNA and CDR2 is YNFKEQ. CDR3 residues: CASSRGSELQETQYF. CDR3 coding DNA: TGTGCCAGCAGCCGCGGAAGTGAGCTGCAAGAGACCCAGTACTTC.

This clonotype turned up a few times. At one boundary the junction diverges from the germline segment, which might be a read error. The rearrangement uses TRBV7-7 and TRBJ2-5; tentatively, D is TRBD2 (6 bases). Per germline, CDR1 SSHAT and CDR2 FNYEAQ (reference sequence). The length of the CDR3 is 16 residues. The CDR3 DNA follows: TGTGCTAGCAGCTTAGCGGCTAGTAGAAATCAAGAGACCCAGTACTTC. This sequence encodes CASSLAASRNQETQYF.

This clonotype was counted between two and nine times. This chain uses TRBV12-3 or TRBV12-4 with TRBJ2-3, with 15 positions matching TRBD2. The CDR3 consists of 18 residues. The V segment lost 6 bases and the J segment 7 bases; nucleotides outside the gene matches: 14. The CDR3 DNA follows: TGTGCCAGCAGCCCCCTGGGGACTAGCGGGGGGCCGGGGCATACGCAGTATTTT. It is translated as CASSPLGTSGGPGHTQYF.

This clonotype was detected a few times. The DNA of the CDR3 is TGTGCCAGCAGCCCCAAGGTGGGTCTAGCGGGGTCCTCCTACGAGCAGTACTTC. Translating gives CASSPKVGLAGSSYEQYF. The V and J genes are TRBV5-8 and TRBJ2-7; 9 positions agree with TRBD2. CDR1 and CDR2 from the germline V gene are SGHTS and YDEGEE. The trim removed 4 bases at V and 0 bases at J, leaving 14 bases unmatched. The CDR3 sequence is 18 residues long.

The rearrangement joins TRBV14 to TRBJ2-1; TRBD1 might be the D (5 bases). Germline loops: CDR1 SGHDN, CDR2 FVKESK. The CDR3 sequence is 15 residues long. The germline V and J ends were trimmed by 5 bases and 8 bases, with 19 bases remaining between them. In DNA form, the CDR3 reads TGTGCCAGCAGCTCTCGTCCGTTAGGGGTCGATGAGCAGTTCTTC. Protein sequence: CASSSRPLGVDEQFF.

This clonotype has just a few counts. V is TRBV24-1 and J is TRBJ2-1; TRBD2 matches at 7 bases. Per the germline V gene, CDR1 is KGHDR and CDR2 is SFDVKD. The CDR3 totals 16 residues. V shed 5 bases and J 0 bases; nucleotides not matched to a gene: 6. The CDR3 coding sequence is TGTGCCACCAGTGGGGGCGGGAGCAACTCCTACAATGAGCAGTTCTTC. This gives the protein CATSGGGSNSYNEQFF.

The sample holds a few counts of this clonotype. The rearrangement joins TRBV2 to TRBJ1-1; a possible D gene is TRBD1 (5 bases). The V gene lost 1 base and the J gene lost 5 bases, with 14 bases spanning the gap. CDR3 size: 15 residues. The germline gives CDR1 SNHLY, CDR2 FYNNEI. In nucleotides, the CDR3 is TGTGCCAGCAGTGAAGTTCTCAGGGAGGAGACTGAAGCTTTCTTT. This gives the protein CASSEVLREETEAFF.

The chain employs TRBV19 and TRBJ1-1; D is unresolved. CDR1 LNHDA and CDR2 SQIVND come from the germline V gene (reference sequence). Trimming shortened V by 7 bases and J by 1 base, and 7 bases separated the two germline ends. The CDR3 spans 12 residues. The CDR3, as DNA: TGTGCCAGTAAAAAGGGGAACACTGAAGCTTTCTTT. Encoded protein: CASKKGNTEAFF.

The chain couples TRBV6-5 to TRBJ2-1, with TRBD2 identical over 8 bases. In germline, CDR1 is MNHEY, CDR2 SVGAGI. This CDR3 is 16 amino acids long. V lost 2 bases to trimming and J lost 2 bases; unmatched junction nucleotides: 5. CDR3 nucleotide sequence: TGTGCCAGCAGTTACATGACGGGAGGGCCCTACAATGAGCAGTTCTTC. Protein: CASSYMTGGPYNEQFF.

The rearrangement uses TRBV12-3 or TRBV12-4 and TRBJ1-5; D is unresolved. Trimming shortened V by 8 bases and J by 0 bases, and 8 bases separated the two germline ends. This CDR3 spans 13 amino acids. CDR3 in amino acids: CASASTSNQPQHF. The CDR3 nucleotides read TGTGCCAGCGCCTCAACTAGCAATCAGCCCCAGCATTTT.

There are a few counts of this clonotype. The chain combines TRBV6-1 with TRBJ1-1; no clear D. The germline V gene has CDR1 MNHNS and CDR2 SASEGT. This CDR3 contains 16 residues. Trimming stripped 0 bases from V and 2 bases from J, with 13 bases between. CDR3 residues: CASSEAPQDGNTEAFF. The CDR3 DNA follows: TGTGCCAGCAGTGAAGCCCCTCAGGACGGCAACACTGAAGCTTTCTTT.

This clonotype was picked up a small number of times. The chain has TRBV9 and TRBJ2-5, with D tentatively TRBD1 or TRBD2 (6 bases each). V lost 0 bases and J 4 bases, leaving 13 bases between the germline ends. Germline V gives CDR1 SGDLS, CDR2 YYNGEE. The CDR3 contains 15 residues. The CDR3 nucleotides read TGTGCCAGCAGCGTAGCCGGGGGCCTCTCAGAGACCCAGTACTTC. This translates into CASSVAGGLSETQYF.

The chain joins TRBV28 to TRBJ2-6, with D possibly matching TRBD2 (5 bases). Germline values: CDR1 MDHEN, CDR2 SYDVKM. This CDR3 comprises 15 residues. V was cut by 8 bases and J by 0 bases, with 11 bases left in between. The CDR3 DNA reads TGTGCCAGCGGACTCGCCTACTCTGGGGCCAACGTCCTGACTTTC. Its protein is CASGLAYSGANVLTF.

The V gene is TRBV15, the J gene TRBJ1-2; D is undetermined. Looked up from germline, CDR1 is LNHNV and CDR2 is YYDKDF (reference sequence). There are 15 residues in the CDR3. V dropped 0 bases and J dropped 4 bases, with 12 bases sitting between them. CDR3 in amino acids: CATSRDKARLYGYTF. The CDR3 bases are TGTGCCACCAGCAGAGATAAGGCAAGGCTCTATGGCTACACCTTC.

A few counts support this clonotype. This chain connects TRBV6-1 to TRBJ2-7; D ambiguous. Germline V lookup: CDR1 MNHNS, CDR2 SASEGT. V lost 6 bases and J lost 3, with 15 bases in between. The CDR3 extends over 14 amino acids. Written as DNA, the CDR3 is TGTGCCAGCAGAAAGGGCATTCCTCTCTACGAGCAGTACTTC. It encodes CASRKGIPLYEQYF.

There are a few counts of this clonotype. This sequence joins TRBV30 and TRBJ2-7; D gene uncertain. The CDR3 is made up of 13 amino acids. CDR1 and CDR2 (germline): GTSNPN, SVGIG (reference sequence). Trimming removed 1 base at V and 4 bases at J, with 11 bases between. CDR3 amino acids: CAWSGSSGYEQYF. CDR3 nucleotide sequence: TGTGCCTGGAGTGGCTCAAGTGGTTACGAGCAGTACTTC.

V and J are TRBV20-1 and TRBJ2-7; no firm D call. V was clipped by 4 bases and J by 5 bases, with 9 bases between them. Germline assignment: CDR1 DFQATT and CDR2 SNEGSKA (reference sequence). This CDR3 contains 11 residues. The CDR3 coding sequence is TGCAGTGCTATCCGAACCGACGAGCAGTACTTC. This translates into CSAIRTDEQYF.

The sample holds a few counts of this clonotype. This chain joins TRBV7-9 and TRBJ2-1; 8 bases match TRBD2. CDR1 and CDR2 (germline): SEHNR, FQNEAQ (reference sequence). The CDR3 has 12 residues. Trimming removed 3 bases from V and 15 bases from J; junction bases left unmatched: 7. CDR3 coding DNA: TGTGCCAGCAGCTTTCCGACTAGCGTACCGTTCTTC. Its translation: CASSFPTSVPFF. The variable domain in full, with the rest retrieved from reference TRBV7-9 and TRBJ2-1, is DTGVSQNPRHKITKRGQNVTFRCDPISEHNRLYWYRQTLGQGPEFLTYFQNEAQLEKSRLLSDRFSAERPKGSFSTLEIQRTEQGDSAMYLCASSFPTSVPFFGPGTRLTVL.

The gene calls are TRBV6-1 and TRBJ1-1; D might be TRBD1 (6 bases). V shed 5 bases and J shed 4 bases, with 14 bases lying between them. Germline V CDR1 and CDR2: MNHNS, SASEGT. There are 14 residues in the CDR3. CDR3 sequence: CASSTGHRATEAFF. CDR3 DNA sequence: TGTGCCAGCAGTACGGGACACAGGGCCACTGAAGCTTTCTTT.

The rearrangement joins TRBV6-2 or TRBV6-3 to TRBJ2-5, with TRBD1 matching over 7 bases. CDR1 is MNHEY, CDR2 SVGEGT, per germline. The CDR3 has 16 residues. J gave up 1 base and V 6 bases, and 11 bases lay outside the gene matches. The CDR3 DNA follows: TGTGCCAGCAGCCAAGGACAGGCGCAGATCCAAGAGACCCAGTACTTC. Its translation is CASSQGQAQIQETQYF.

The rearrangement links TRBV12-3 or TRBV12-4 to TRBJ1-2; 9 positions agree with TRBD1. The ends lost 3 bases at V and 5 bases at J; junction bases unmatched: 7. This CDR3 has 15 residues. Here the CDR3 DNA reads TGTGCCAGCAGTTTGGCCGGGACAGGGTATTATGGCTACACCTTC. Encoded protein: CASSLAGTGYYGYTF.

This clonotype was counted only a few times. The CDR3 DNA sequence: TGCAGTGCTAGAATCATGCGTAGCAATCAGCCCCAGCATTTT. It encodes CSARIMRSNQPQHF. J is TRBJ1-5 and V is TRBV20-1; D not certain. The CDR3 spans 14 residues. CDR1 and CDR2 (germline): DFQATT, SNEGSKA (reference sequence). Trimming shortened V by 2 bases and J by 0 bases, and 8 bases separated the two germline ends.